This T cell receptor beta chain appears in the sequencing data of a study of cytomegalovirus exposure and HLA in healthy donors. General observations from the study: In a later analysis, across HLA loci, associated TCR counts were highest for DRB1, lowest for HLA-C.

V was shortened by 4 bases and J by 3 bases, with 12 bases between the two germline ends. This CDR3 is built from 14 residues. CDR1 and CDR2 (germline): MGHRA, YSYEKL. With 60 Vbeta and 13 Jbeta primers, the PCR was carried out. Using immunoSEQ multiplex PCR, the repertoire was profiled, and TCRdb retains in-frame clones only, with some absent. Among fewer than 40,000 clones listed, roughly 79% were seen once. As for this clone: The antigen is unknown.

This sequence joins TRBV4-1 and TRBJ1-1; D is perhaps TRBD1 (5 bases). Sequencing used PBMCs. This TCR was sampled from a woman aged 40 to 50 in good health and CMV-seronegative. CDR3 sequence: CASSRLTGDTEAFF. DNA for the CDR3: TGCGCCAGCAGCCGCCTTACAGGAGACACTGAAGCTTTCTTT.